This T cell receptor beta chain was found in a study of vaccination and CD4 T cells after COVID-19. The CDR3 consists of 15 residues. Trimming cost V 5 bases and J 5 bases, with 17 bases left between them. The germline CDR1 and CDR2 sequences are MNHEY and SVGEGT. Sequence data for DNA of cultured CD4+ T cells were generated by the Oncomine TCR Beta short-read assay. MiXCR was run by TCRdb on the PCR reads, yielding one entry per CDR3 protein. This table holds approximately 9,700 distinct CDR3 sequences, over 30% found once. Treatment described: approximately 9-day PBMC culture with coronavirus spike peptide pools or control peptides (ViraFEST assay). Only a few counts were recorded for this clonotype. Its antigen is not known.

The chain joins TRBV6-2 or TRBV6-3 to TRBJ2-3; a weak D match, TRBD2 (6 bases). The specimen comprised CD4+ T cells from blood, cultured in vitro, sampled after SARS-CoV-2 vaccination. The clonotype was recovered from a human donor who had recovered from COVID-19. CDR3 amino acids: CASSARDSQKDTQYF. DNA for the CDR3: TGTGCCAGCAGTGCCAGGGACTCACAAAAAGATACGCAGTATTTT.